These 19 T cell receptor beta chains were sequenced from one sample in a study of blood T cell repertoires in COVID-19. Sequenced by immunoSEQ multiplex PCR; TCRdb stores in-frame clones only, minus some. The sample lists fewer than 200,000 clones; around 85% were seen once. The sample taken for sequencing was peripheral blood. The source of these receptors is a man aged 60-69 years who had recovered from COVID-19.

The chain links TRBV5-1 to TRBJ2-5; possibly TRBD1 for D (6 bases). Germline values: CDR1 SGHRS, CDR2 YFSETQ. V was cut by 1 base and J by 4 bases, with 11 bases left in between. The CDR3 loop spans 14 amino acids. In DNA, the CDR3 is TGCGCCAGCAGCTTGACAGGGAGTGTAGAGACCCAGTACTTC. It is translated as CASSLTGSVETQYF.

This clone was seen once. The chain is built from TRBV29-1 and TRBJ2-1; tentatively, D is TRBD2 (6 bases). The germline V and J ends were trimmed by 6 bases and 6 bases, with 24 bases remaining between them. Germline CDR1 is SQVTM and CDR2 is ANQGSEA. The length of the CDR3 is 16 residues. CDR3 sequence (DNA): TGCAGCGTCCCCAAGGTGGCGGGATCGGGCGGCAATGAGCAGTTCTTC. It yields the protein CSVPKVAGSGGNEQFF.

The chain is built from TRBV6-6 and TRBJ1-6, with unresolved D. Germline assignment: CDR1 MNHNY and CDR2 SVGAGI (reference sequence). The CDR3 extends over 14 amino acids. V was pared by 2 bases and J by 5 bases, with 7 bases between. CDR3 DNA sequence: TGTGCCAGCAGTTACGGCCCCAATAATTCACCCCTCCACTTT. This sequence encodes CASSYGPNNSPLHF.

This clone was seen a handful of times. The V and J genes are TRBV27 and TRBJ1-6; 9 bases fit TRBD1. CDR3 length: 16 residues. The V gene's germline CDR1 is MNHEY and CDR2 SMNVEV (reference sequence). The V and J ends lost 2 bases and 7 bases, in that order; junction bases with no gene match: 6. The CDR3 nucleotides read TGTGCCAGCAGTTTACTTCCGGGACAGGGAAATTCACCCCTCCACTTT. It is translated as CASSLLPGQGNSPLHF.

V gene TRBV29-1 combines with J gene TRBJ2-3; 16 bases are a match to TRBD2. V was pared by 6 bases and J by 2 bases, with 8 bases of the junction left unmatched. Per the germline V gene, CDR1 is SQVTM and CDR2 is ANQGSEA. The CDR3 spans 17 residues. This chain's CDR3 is CSVQGTSGGGTTDTQYF. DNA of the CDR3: TGCAGCGTCCAAGGGACTAGCGGGGGGGGAACCACAGATACGCAGTATTTT.

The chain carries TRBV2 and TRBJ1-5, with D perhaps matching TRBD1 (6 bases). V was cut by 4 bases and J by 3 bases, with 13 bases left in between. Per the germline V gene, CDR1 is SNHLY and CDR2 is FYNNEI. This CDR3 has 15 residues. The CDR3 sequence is CASSGAGGNNQPQHF. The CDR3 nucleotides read TGTGCCAGCAGTGGGGCGGGGGGCAACAATCAGCCCCAGCATTTT.

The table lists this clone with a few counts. The CDR3 sequence is CASSPGRDRASSYTF. The CDR3, as DNA: TGTGCCAGCAGCCCCGGAAGGGACAGGGCAAGCAGCTACACCTTC. The chain joins TRBV6-5 to TRBJ1-2; the match to TRBD1 covers 9 bases. Germline V lookup: CDR1 MNHEY, CDR2 SVGAGI. This CDR3 has 15 amino acids. The junction had 14 bases not matched to a gene; V was cut back by 6 bases and J by 9 bases.

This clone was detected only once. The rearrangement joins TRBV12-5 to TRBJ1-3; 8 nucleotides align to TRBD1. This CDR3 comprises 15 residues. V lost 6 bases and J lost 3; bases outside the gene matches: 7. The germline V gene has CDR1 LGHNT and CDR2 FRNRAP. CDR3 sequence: CASGPQGANGNTIYF. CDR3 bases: TGTGCTAGTGGACCTCAGGGGGCTAATGGAAACACCATATATTTT.

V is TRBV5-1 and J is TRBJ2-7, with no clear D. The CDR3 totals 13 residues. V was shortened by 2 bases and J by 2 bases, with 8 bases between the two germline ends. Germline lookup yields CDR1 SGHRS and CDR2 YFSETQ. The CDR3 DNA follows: TGCGCCAGCAGCTTTTCCAATCCCTACGAGCAGTACTTC. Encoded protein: CASSFSNPYEQYF.

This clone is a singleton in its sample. The DNA of the CDR3 is TGTGCCAGTAGTATAGCTTCCGGGAGCTACAATGAGCAGTTCTTC. Translation gives CASSIASGSYNEQFF. The genes are TRBV19 and TRBJ2-1; a possible D gene is TRBD2 (6 bases). CDR3 length equals 15 residues. The V gene's germline CDR1 is LNHDA and CDR2 SQIVND (reference sequence). With 1 base removed from V and 3 bases from J, the gap between germline ends came to 10 bases. Filled out from reference TRBV19 and TRBJ2-1, the complete variable domain reads DGGITQSPKYLFRKEGQNVTLSCEQNLNHDAMYWYRQDPGQGLRLIYYSQIVNDFQKGDIAEGYSVSREKKESFPLTVTSAQKNPTAFYLCASSIASGSYNEQFFGPGTRLTVL.

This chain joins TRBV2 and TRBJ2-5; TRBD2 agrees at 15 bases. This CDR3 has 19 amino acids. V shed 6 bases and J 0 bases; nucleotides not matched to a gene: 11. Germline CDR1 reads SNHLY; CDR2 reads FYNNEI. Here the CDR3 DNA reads TGTGCCAGCAGGACGCCAGGACTAGCGGGGGGGCTGTACCAAGAGACCCAGTACTTC. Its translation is CASRTPGLAGGLYQETQYF.

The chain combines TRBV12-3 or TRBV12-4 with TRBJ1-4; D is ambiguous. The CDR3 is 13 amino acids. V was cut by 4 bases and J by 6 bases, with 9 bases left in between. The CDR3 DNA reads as TGTGCCAGCAGTTCGGGGAGGTATGAAAAACTGTTTTTT. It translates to CASSSGRYEKLFF.

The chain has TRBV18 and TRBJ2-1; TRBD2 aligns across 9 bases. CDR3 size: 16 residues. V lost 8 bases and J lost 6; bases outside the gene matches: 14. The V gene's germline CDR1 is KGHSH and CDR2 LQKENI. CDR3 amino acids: CASLRIVAGGPNEQFF. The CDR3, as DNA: TGTGCCAGCCTTAGGATCGTGGCGGGGGGGCCCAATGAGCAGTTCTTC. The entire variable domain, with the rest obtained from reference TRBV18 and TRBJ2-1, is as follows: NAGVMQNPRHLVRRRGQEARLRCSPMKGHSHVYWYRQLPEEGLKFMVYLQKENIIDESGMPKERFSAEFPKEGPSILRIQQVVRGDSAAYFCASLRIVAGGPNEQFFGPGTRLTVL.

CDR3 in amino acids: CSWASSYNEQFF. The CDR3 DNA reads as TGCAGCTGGGCGAGCTCCTACAATGAGCAGTTCTTC. The J gene is TRBJ2-1, the V gene TRBV29-1; D unclear. The CDR3 sequence is 12 residues long. V was shortened by 8 bases and J by 0 bases, with 8 bases between the two germline ends. Germline loops: CDR1 SQVTM, CDR2 ANQGSEA.

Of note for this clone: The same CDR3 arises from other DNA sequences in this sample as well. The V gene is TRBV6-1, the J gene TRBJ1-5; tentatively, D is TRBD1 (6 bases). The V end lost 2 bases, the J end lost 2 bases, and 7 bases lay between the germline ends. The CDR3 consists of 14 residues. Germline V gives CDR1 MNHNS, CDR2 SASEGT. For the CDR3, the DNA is TGTGCCAGCAGTGAATACAGGGGCAATCAGCCCCAGCATTTT. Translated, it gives CASSEYRGNQPQHF.

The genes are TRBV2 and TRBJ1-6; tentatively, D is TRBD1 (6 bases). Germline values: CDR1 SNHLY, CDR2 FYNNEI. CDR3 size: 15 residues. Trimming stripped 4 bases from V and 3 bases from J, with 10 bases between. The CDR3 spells CASSGGQDYNSPLHF. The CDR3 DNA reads TGTGCCAGCAGTGGGGGGCAGGACTATAATTCACCCCTCCACTTT.

The CDR3 spells CASSYGFRGQNTEAFF. The CDR3 nucleotides are TGTGCCAGCAGTTACGGGTTCAGGGGTCAGAACACTGAAGCTTTCTTT. The gene calls are TRBV6-5 and TRBJ1-1; D might be TRBD1 (6 bases). V was clipped by 2 bases and J by 1 base, with 14 bases between them. In germline, CDR1 is MNHEY, CDR2 SVGAGI. The CDR3 has 16 amino acids.

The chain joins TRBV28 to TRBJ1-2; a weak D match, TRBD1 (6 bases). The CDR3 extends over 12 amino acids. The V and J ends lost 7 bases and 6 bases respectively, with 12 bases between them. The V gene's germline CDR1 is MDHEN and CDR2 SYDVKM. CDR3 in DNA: TGTGCCAGCATTGGGAACAGGGATGGCTACACCTTC. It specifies CASIGNRDGYTF.

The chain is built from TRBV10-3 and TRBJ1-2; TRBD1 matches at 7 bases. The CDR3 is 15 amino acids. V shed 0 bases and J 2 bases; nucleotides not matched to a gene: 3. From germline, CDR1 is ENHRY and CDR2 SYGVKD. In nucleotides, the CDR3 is TGTGCCATCAGTGAGTCCCAGACAGGGAACTATGGCTACACCTTC. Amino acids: CAISESQTGNYGYTF.